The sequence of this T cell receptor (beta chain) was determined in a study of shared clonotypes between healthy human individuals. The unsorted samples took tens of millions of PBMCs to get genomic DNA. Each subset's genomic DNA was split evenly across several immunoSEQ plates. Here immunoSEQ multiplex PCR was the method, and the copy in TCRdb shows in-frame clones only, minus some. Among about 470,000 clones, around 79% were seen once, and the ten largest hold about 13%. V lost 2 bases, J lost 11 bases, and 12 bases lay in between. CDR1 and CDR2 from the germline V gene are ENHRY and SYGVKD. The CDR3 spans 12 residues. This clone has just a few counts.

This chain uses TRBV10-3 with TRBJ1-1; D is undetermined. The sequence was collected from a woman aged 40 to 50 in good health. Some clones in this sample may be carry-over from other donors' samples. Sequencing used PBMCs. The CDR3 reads CAISEGYGDAFF. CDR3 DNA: TGTGCCATCAGTGAGGGATACGGGGATGCTTTCTTT.